This T cell receptor beta chain was recorded in a study of OX40 agonist ivuxolimab in advanced cancers. The overall study: The study gave patients intravenous ivuxolimab at 0.01 to 10 mg/kg every 2 weeks.

The sampling schedule covered blood at baseline, cycle 4 day 1, and cycle 7 day 1. The V end was cut by 6 bases, the J end by 5 bases, with 16 bases between. The CDR3 has 13 amino acids. The germline V gene encodes CDR1 SQVTM and CDR2 ANQGSEA. Produced via immunoSEQ multiplex PCR; TCRdb's table is partial and in-frame only. The table records about 24,000 clones, about 85% of them present only once. Study outcomes and limitations: Low normalized clonal expansion also occurred in some nonresponding patients. The antigens recognized by the expanded peripheral T cells, that is their antigen specificity, were not determined.

The table lists this clone with a count of one. What it recognizes is unknown. Other DNA sequences in the sample encode the same CDR3. The receptor comes from an adult with an advanced solid tumor such as melanoma, head and neck, liver or kidney cancer. The chain carries TRBV29-1 and TRBJ2-5, with D perhaps TRBD2 (5 bases). Sequences were derived from CD4+ or CD8+ T cells sorted from blood, sampled in a trial of the OX40 agonist ivuxolimab. The chain's CDR3 is CSVAPGEYETQYF. CDR3 coding DNA: TGCAGCGTCGCCCCCGGGGAGTATGAGACCCAGTACTTC. Full variable domain (remainder filled in from reference TRBV29-1 and TRBJ2-5): SAVISQKPSRDICQRGTSLTIQCQVDSQVTMMFWYRQQPGQSLTLIATANQGSEATYESGFVIDKFPISRPNLTFSTLTVSNMSPEDSSIYLCSVAPGEYETQYFGPGTRLLVL.